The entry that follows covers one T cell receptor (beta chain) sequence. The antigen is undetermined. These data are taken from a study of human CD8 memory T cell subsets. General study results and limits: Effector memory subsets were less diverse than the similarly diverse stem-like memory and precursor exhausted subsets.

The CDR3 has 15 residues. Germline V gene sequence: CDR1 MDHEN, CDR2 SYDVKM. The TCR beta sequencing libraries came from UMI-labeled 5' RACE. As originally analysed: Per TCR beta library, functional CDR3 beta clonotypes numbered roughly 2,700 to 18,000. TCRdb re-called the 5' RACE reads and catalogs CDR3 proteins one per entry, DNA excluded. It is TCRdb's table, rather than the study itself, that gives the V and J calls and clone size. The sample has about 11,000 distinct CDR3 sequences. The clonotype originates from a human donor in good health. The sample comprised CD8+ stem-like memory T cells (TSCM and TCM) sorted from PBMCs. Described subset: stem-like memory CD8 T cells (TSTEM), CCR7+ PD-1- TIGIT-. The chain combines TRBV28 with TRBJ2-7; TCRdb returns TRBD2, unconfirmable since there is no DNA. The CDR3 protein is CASSLELAGANEQYF.